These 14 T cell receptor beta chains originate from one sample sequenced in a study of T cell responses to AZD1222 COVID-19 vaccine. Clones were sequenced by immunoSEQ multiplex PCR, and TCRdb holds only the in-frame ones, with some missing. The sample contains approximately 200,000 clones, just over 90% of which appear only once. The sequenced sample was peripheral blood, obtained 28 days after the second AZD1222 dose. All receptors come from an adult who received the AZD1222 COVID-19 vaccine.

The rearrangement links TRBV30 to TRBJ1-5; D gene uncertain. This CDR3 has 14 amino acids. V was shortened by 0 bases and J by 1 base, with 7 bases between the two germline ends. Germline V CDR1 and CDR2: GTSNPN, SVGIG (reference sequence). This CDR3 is CAWSVLESNQPQHF. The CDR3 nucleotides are TGTGCCTGGAGTGTACTTGAAAGCAATCAGCCCCAGCATTTT.

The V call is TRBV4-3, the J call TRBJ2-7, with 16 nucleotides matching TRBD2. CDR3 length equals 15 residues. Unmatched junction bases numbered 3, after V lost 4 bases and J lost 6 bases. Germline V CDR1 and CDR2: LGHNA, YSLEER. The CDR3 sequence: CASSPGLAGGSEQYF. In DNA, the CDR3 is TGCGCCAGCAGCCCGGGACTAGCGGGAGGGTCCGAGCAGTACTTC.

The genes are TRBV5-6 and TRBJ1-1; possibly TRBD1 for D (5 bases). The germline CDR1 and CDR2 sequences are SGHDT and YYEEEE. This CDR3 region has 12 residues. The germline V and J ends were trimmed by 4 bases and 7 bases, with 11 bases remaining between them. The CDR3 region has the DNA TGTGCCAGCAGCGGGGACGGCAATGAAGCTTTCTTT. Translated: CASSGDGNEAFF.

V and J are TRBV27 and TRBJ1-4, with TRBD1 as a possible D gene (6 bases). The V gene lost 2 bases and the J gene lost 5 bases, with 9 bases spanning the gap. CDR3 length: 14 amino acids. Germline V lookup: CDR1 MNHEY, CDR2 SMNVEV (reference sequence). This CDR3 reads CASSLNRANEKLFF. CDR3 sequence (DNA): TGTGCCAGCAGTTTAAACAGGGCGAATGAAAAACTGTTTTTT.

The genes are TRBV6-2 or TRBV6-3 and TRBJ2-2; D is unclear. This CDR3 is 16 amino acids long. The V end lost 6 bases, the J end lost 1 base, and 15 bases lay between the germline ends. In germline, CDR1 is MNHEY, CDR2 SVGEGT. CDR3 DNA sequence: TGTGCCAGCAGCCTCATGCTTGGCGGGAACACCGGGGAGCTGTTTTTT. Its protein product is CASSLMLGGNTGELFF.

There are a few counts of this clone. The CDR3 is CASSLAGRLGEKLFF. CDR3 bases: TGTGCCAGCAGCTTAGCGGGCAGGTTAGGAGAAAAACTGTTTTTT. The chain employs TRBV7-2 and TRBJ1-4; D gene ambiguous. Trimming took off 0 bases at V and 8 bases at J, with 13 bases between the two ends. Germline V gives CDR1 SGHTA, CDR2 FQGNSA. This CDR3 is built from 15 residues.

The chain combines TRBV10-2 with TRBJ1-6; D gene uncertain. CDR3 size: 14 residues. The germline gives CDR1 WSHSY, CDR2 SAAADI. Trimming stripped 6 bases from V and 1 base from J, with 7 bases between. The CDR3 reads CASRETSYNSPLHF. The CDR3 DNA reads TGCGCCAGCAGGGAGACTTCCTATAATTCACCCCTCCACTTT.

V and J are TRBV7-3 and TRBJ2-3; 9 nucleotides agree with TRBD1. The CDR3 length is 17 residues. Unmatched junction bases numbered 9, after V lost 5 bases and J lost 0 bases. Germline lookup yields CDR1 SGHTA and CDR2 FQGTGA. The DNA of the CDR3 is TGTGCCAGCAGCAAGAGCCTACAGGGGGCAAGCACAGATACGCAGTATTTT. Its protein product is CASSKSLQGASTDTQYF.

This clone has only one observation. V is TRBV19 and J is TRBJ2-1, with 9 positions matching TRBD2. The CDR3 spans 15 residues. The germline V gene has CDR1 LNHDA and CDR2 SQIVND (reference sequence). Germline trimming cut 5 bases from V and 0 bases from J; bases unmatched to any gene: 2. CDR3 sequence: CASSFSGSSYNEQFF. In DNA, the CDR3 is TGTGCCAGTAGTTTTAGCGGGAGCTCCTACAATGAGCAGTTCTTC.

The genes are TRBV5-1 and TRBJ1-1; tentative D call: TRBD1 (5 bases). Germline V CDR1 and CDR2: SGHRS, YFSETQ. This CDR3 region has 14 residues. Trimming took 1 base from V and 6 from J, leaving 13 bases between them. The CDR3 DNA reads TGCGCCAGCAGCTTGTTAGGGGAAGTTGCTGAAGCTTTCTTT. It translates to CASSLLGEVAEAFF.

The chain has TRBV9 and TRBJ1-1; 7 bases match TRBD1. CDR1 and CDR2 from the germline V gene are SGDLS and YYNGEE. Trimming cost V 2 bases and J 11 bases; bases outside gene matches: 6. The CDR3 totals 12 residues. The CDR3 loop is CASSVHSGGAFF. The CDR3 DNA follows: TGTGCCAGCAGCGTTCATTCAGGGGGGGCTTTCTTT. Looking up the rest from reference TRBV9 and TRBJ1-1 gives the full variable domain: DSGVTQTPKHLITATGQRVTLRCSPRSGDLSVYWYQQSLDQGLQFLIQYYNGEERAKGNILERFSAQQFPDLHSELNLSSLELGDSALYFCASSVHSGGAFFGQGTRLTVV.

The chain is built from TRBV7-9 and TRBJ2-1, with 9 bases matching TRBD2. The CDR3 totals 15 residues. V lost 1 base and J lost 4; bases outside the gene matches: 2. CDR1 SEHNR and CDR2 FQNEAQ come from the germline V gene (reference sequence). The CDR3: CASSLGTSAYNEQFF. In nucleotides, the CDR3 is TGTGCCAGCAGCTTAGGGACTAGCGCTTACAATGAGCAGTTCTTC. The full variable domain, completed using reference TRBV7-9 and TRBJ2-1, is DTGVSQNPRHKITKRGQNVTFRCDPISEHNRLYWYRQTLGQGPEFLTYFQNEAQLEKSRLLSDRFSAERPKGSFSTLEIQRTEQGDSAMYLCASSLGTSAYNEQFFGPGTRLTVL.

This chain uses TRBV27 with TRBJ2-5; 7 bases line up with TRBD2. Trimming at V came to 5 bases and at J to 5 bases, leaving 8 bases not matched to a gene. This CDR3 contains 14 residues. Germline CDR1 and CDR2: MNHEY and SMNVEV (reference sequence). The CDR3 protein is CASSPRTSRETQYF. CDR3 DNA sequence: TGTGCCAGCAGTCCGAGGACTAGTCGTGAGACCCAGTACTTC.

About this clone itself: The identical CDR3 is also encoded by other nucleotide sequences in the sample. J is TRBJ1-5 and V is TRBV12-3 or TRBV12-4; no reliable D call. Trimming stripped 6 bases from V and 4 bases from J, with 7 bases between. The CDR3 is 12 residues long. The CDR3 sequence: CASSFSNQPQHF. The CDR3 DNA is TGTGCCAGCAGCTTTAGTAATCAGCCCCAGCATTTT.